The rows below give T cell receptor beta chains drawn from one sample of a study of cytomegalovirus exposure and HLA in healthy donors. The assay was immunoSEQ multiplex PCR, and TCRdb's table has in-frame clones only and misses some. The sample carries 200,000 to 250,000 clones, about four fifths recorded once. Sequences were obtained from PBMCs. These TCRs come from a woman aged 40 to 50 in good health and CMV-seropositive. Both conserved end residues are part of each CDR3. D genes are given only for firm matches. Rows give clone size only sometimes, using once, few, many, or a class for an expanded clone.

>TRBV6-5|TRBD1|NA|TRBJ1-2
CASSLTGDYYGYTF
TGTGCCAGCAGCCTCACAGGGGACTACTATGGCTACACCTTC
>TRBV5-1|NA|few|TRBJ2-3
CASSLDRRDTQYF
TGCGCCAGCAGCTTGGACAGGAGAGATACGCAGTATTTT
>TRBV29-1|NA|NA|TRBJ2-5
CSVSSPGQETQYF
TGCAGCGTTAGTTCCCCGGGACAAGAGACCCAGTACTTC
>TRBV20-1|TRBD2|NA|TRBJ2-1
CSAALAVQFF
TGCAGTGCAGCACTAGCGGTGCAGTTCTTC
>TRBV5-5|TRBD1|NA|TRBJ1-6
CASSQRGTGASPLHF
TGTGCCAGCAGCCAGCGAGGGACAGGGGCATCACCCCTCCACTTT
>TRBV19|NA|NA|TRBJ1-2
CASTLGAGRYGYTF
TGTGCCAGTACCCTGGGGGCAGGGCGGTATGGCTACACCTTC
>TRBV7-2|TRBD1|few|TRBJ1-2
CASSLLGTGGYGYTF
TGTGCCAGCAGCTTACTCGGGACAGGGGGCTATGGCTACACCTTC
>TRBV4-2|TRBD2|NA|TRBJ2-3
CASSQRRGSETDTQYF
TGTGCCAGCAGCCAAAGGCGCGGGAGTGAGACAGATACGCAGTATTTT
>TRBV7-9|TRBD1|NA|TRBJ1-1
CASSLALDRITEAFF
TGTGCCAGCAGCTTAGCGCTGGACAGGATCACTGAAGCTTTCTTT
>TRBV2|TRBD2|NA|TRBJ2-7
CASRRGLAGARPYEQYF
TGTGCCAGCAGGAGGGGACTAGCGGGGGCCCGTCCCTACGAGCAGTACTTC